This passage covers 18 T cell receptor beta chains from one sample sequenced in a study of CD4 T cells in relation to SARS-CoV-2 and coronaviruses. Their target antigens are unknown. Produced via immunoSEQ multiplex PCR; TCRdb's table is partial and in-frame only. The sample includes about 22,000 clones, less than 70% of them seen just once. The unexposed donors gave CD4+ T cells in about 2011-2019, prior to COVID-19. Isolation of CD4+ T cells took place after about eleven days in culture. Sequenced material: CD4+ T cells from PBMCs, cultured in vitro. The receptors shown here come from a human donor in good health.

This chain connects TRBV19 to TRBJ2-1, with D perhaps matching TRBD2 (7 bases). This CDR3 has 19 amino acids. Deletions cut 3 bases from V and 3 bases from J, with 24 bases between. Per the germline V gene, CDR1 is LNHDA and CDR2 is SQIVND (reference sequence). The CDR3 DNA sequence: TGTGCCAGTAGTATGGGAGGGGGGATCCGCCTGTTTGGCTACAATGAGCAGTTCTTC. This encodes CASSMGGGIRLFGYNEQFF.

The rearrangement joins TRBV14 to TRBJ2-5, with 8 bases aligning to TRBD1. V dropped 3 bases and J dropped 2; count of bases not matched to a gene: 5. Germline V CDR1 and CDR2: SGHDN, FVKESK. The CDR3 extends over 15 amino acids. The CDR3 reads CASSHPGGGQETQYF. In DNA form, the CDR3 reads TGTGCCAGCAGCCATCCAGGGGGCGGGCAAGAGACCCAGTACTTC.

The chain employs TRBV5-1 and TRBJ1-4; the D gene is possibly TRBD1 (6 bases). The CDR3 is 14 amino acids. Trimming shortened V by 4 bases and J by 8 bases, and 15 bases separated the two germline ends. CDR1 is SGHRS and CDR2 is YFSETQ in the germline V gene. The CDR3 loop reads CASSPYRVGEKLFF. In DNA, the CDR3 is TGCGCCAGCAGCCCATACAGGGTCGGGGAAAAACTGTTTTTT.

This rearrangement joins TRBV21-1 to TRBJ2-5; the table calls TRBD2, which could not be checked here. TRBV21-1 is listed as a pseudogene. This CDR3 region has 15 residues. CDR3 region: CASSESGTSWETQYF. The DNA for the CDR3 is TGTGCCAGCAGCGAGTCCGGGACTAGCTGGGAGACCCAGTACTTC.

The CDR3 nucleotides are TGTGCCATCAGTGAGTCGTTCGGTTTTTCCGGAAACACCATATATTTT. As protein: CAISESFGFSGNTIYF. The chain combines TRBV10-3 with TRBJ1-3, with no clear D. This CDR3 is built from 16 residues. Germline lookup yields CDR1 ENHRY and CDR2 SYGVKD. Trimming took 0 bases from V and 4 from J, leaving 13 bases between them.

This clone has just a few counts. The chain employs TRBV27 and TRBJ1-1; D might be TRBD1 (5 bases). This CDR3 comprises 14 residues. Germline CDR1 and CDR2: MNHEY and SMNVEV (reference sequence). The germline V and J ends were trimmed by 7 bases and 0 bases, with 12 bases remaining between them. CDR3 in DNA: TGTGCCAGCAAATCAGGGAACATGAACACTGAAGCTTTCTTT. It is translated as CASKSGNMNTEAFF.

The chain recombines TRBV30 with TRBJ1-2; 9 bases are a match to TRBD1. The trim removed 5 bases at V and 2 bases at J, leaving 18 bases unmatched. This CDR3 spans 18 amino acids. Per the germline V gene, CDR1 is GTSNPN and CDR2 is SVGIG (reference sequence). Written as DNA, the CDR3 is TGTGCCTGGCCGCGCATCCGGGACAGGGCCATTGAGAACTATGGCTACACCTTC. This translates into CAWPRIRDRAIENYGYTF.

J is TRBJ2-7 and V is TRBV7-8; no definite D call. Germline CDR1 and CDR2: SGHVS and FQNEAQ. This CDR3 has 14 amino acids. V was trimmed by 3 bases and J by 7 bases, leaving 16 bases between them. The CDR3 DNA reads TGTGCCAGCAGCTTCAATGATAGGGTCGGGGAGCAGTACTTC. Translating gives CASSFNDRVGEQYF.

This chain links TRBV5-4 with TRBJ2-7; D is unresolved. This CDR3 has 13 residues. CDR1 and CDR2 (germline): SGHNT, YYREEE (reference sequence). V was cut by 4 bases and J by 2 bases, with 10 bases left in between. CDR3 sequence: CASSRPAPYEQYF. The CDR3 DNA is TGTGCCAGCAGCAGACCCGCCCCCTACGAGCAGTACTTC.

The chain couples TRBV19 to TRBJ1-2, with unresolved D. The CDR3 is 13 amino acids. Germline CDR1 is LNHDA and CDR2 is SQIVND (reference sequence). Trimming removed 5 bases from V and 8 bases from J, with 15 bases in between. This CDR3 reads CASSPQMPRGYTF. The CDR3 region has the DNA TGTGCCAGTAGTCCACAGATGCCTAGGGGCTACACCTTC. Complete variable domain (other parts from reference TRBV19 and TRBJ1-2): DGGITQSPKYLFRKEGQNVTLSCEQNLNHDAMYWYRQDPGQGLRLIYYSQIVNDFQKGDIAEGYSVSREKKESFPLTVTSAQKNPTAFYLCASSPQMPRGYTFGSGTRLTVV.

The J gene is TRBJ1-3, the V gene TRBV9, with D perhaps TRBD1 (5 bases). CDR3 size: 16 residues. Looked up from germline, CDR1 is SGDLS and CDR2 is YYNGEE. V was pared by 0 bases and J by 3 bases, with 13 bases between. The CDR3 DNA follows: TGTGCCAGCAGCGTAGGGGGCGCCGCTGTTGGAAACACCATATATTTT. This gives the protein CASSVGGAAVGNTIYF.

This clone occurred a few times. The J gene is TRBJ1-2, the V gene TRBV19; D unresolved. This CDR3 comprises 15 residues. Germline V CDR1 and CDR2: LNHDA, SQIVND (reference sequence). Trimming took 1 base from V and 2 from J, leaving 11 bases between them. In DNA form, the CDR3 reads TGTGCCAGTAGTATAGCAGCAGGCCCGAACTATGGCTACACCTTC. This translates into CASSIAAGPNYGYTF. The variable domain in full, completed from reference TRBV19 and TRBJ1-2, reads DGGITQSPKYLFRKEGQNVTLSCEQNLNHDAMYWYRQDPGQGLRLIYYSQIVNDFQKGDIAEGYSVSREKKESFPLTVTSAQKNPTAFYLCASSIAAGPNYGYTFGSGTRLTVV.

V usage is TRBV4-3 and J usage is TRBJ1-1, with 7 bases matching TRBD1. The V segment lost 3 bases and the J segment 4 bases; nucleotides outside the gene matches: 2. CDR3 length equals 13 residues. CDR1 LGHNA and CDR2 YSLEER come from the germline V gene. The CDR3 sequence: CASSHYRGTEAFF. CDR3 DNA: TGCGCCAGCAGCCATTACAGGGGCACTGAAGCTTTCTTT.

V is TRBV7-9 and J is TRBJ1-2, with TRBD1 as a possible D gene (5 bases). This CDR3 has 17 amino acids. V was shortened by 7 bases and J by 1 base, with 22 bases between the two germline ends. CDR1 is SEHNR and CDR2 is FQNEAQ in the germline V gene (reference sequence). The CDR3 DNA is TGTGCCAGCATCTTTTCGGCGGGACCGTCGATTAACTATGGCTACACCTTC. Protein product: CASIFSAGPSINYGYTF.

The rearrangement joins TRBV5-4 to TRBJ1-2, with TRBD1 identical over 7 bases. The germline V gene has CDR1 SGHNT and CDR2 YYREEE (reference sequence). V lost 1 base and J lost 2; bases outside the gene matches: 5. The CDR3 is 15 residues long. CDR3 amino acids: CASSLYPTGNYGYTF. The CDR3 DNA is TGTGCCAGCAGCTTGTACCCGACAGGGAACTATGGCTACACCTTC.

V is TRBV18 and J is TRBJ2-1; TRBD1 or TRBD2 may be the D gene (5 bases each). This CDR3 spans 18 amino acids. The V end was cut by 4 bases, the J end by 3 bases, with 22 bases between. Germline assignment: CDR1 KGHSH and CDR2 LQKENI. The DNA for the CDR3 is TGTGCCAGCTCACTCAACTCCCCCGGGACCACGATCTACAATGAGCAGTTCTTC. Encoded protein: CASSLNSPGTTIYNEQFF.

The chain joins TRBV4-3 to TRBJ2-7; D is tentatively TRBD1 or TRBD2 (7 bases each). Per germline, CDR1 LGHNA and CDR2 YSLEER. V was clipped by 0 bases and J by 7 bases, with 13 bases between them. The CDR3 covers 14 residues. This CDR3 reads CASSQEPRGGEQYF. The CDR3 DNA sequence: TGCGCCAGCAGCCAAGAGCCCAGGGGGGGAGAGCAGTACTTC.

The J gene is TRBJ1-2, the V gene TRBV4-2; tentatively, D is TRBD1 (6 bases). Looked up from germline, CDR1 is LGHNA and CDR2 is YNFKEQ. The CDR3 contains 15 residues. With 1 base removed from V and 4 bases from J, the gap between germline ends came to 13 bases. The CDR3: CASSQASGQSYGYTF. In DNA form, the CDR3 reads TGTGCCAGCAGCCAAGCTTCTGGACAGAGCTATGGCTACACCTTC.